This record looks at one TCR beta chain sequence and its context. Germline V gene sequence: CDR1 MDHEN, CDR2 SYDVKM. The V and J ends lost 7 bases and 6 bases, in that order; junction bases with no gene match: 13. The CDR3 length is 15 residues. This entry comes from a study of blood T cell repertoires in COVID-19. Study overall: From the United States, Italy and Spain came samples of acute and convalescent COVID-19. From T cells, B-cell-depleted T cells, or PBMCs came the material, which was cDNA or gDNA.

In the authors' methods: By means of reference gene primer amplification, nucleated cell counts were estimated. Produced via immunoSEQ multiplex PCR; TCRdb's table is partial and in-frame only. That table furnishes V, J and clone size, whereas the DNA furnished D and trimming. The sample includes more than 65,000 clones, 82% seen only once; the top ten take around 7.2%. The TCR sequence derives from a human donor in a cohort sampled during active COVID-19. Material for sequencing was peripheral blood. This chain links TRBV28 with TRBJ1-2, with 8 positions matching TRBD1. CDR3: CASTSPSGGANGYTF. The CDR3 region has the DNA TGTGCCAGCACCTCCCCTTCAGGGGGCGCAAATGGCTACACCTTC.